This T cell receptor beta chain was retrieved from a study of OX40 agonist ivuxolimab in advanced cancers. The V and J ends lost 2 bases and 1 base respectively, with 14 bases between them. The CDR3 consists of 16 residues. CDR1 KGHSH and CDR2 LQKENI come from the germline V gene. Only in-frame clones appear in the TCRdb table, and some are missing; sequencing was by immunoSEQ multiplex PCR. The data contain approximately 11,000 clones, 65% to 85% of them singletons. The chain joins TRBV18 to TRBJ2-5; D is ambiguous. The sample here was CD4+ or CD8+ T cells sorted from blood, taken in a trial of the OX40 agonist ivuxolimab. This TCR derives from an adult with an advanced solid tumor such as melanoma, head and neck, liver or kidney cancer. DNA of the CDR3: TGTGCCAGCTCACCAACGGGCGGATGGGCCCAAGAGACCCAGTACTTC. Its translation is CASSPTGGWAQETQYF.